A selection of T cell receptor beta chains follows, all from one sample in a study of shared clonotypes between healthy human individuals. Measured with immunoSEQ multiplex PCR; TCRdb has only the in-frame clones, and not every one. The table shows approximately 710,000 clones, with around 90% occurring only once. The sample taken for sequencing was memory CD8+ T cells from PBMCs. These receptors were collected from a man aged 18 to 30 in good health. Some clones in this sample may be carry-over from other donors' samples. Each CDR3 is given with its conserved first and last residue. The order of the fields is V gene, J gene, D gene, clone size, CDR3 DNA, CDR3 protein. D genes are given only for firm matches. Clone size is stated in some rows and not others, as once, few, many or a class when expanded.

V gene: TRBV12-5
J gene: TRBJ2-2
D gene: -
clone size: -
CDR3 DNA: TGTGCTAGTGGTTTGGTCTCTAGGTGGGGCGGGGAGCTGTTTTTT
CDR3 protein: CASGLVSRWGGELFF

V gene: TRBV5-1
J gene: TRBJ2-5
D gene: -
clone size: -
CDR3 DNA: TGCGCCAGCAGCTTACCAGGACCCCAAGAGACCCAGTACTTC
CDR3 protein: CASSLPGPQETQYF

V gene: TRBV19
J gene: TRBJ1-3
D gene: TRBD1
clone size: -
CDR3 DNA: TGTGCCAGTAGTCCAAATCCGACAGGGTCTGGAAACACCATATATTTT
CDR3 protein: CASSPNPTGSGNTIYF

V gene: TRBV6-1
J gene: TRBJ1-1
D gene: -
clone size: -
CDR3 DNA: TGTGCCAGCAACGTTCGGGAGAACACTGAAGCTTTCTTT
CDR3 protein: CASNVRENTEAFF

V gene: TRBV19
J gene: TRBJ2-1
D gene: -
clone size: -
CDR3 DNA: TGTGCCAGTAGTATGGCGGGCAGCTCCTACAATGAGCAGTTCTTC
CDR3 protein: CASSMAGSSYNEQFF

V gene: TRBV25-1
J gene: TRBJ2-2
D gene: -
clone size: -
CDR3 DNA: TGTGCCAGCAGTGAACTCAGGGCTAACGGAGGGACCGGGGAGCTGTTTTTT
CDR3 protein: CASSELRANGGTGELFF

V gene: TRBV2
J gene: TRBJ1-2
D gene: TRBD1
clone size: -
CDR3 DNA: TGTGCCAGCAGGGGACAGCATCGATTTAACTATGGCTACACCTTC
CDR3 protein: CASRGQHRFNYGYTF

V gene: TRBV6-5
J gene: TRBJ1-2
D gene: TRBD1
clone size: -
CDR3 DNA: TGTGCCAGCAGTTACTCAAGGACAGGGAGATATGGCTACACCTTC
CDR3 protein: CASSYSRTGRYGYTF

V gene: TRBV18
J gene: TRBJ2-1
D gene: TRBD2
clone size: -
CDR3 DNA: TGTGCCAGCTCACCGAATTCAGGACTAGCGAATGAGCAGTTCTTC
CDR3 protein: CASSPNSGLANEQFF

V gene: TRBV15
J gene: TRBJ2-1
D gene: -
clone size: -
CDR3 DNA: TGTGCCACCAGCAGTCCATTCTTCTGGTTCTTC
CDR3 protein: CATSSPFFWFF

V gene: TRBV10-3
J gene: TRBJ2-1
D gene: TRBD1
clone size: -
CDR3 DNA: TGTGCCATCAGCCTGACAGGGGAGGTCTACAATGAGCAGTTCTTC
CDR3 protein: CAISLTGEVYNEQFF

V gene: TRBV27
J gene: TRBJ2-3
D gene: -
clone size: few
CDR3 DNA: TGTGCCAGCAGTTTTGAGGGGCTTCGCACAGATACGCAGTATTTT
CDR3 protein: CASSFEGLRTDTQYF

V gene: TRBV2
J gene: TRBJ1-4
D gene: -
clone size: -
CDR3 DNA: TGTGCCAGCGGCGGCAGGGCGTACGAAAAACTGTTTTTT
CDR3 protein: CASGGRAYEKLFF

V gene: TRBV27
J gene: TRBJ2-7
D gene: -
clone size: -
CDR3 DNA: TGTGCCAGCAGTCTGAGGGTCTCCTACGAGCAGTACTTC
CDR3 protein: CASSLRVSYEQYF

V gene: TRBV19
J gene: TRBJ1-1
D gene: -
clone size: -
CDR3 DNA: TGTGCCAGTAGTTATTGGGCAAAGGAAGCTTTCTTT
CDR3 protein: CASSYWAKEAFF

V gene: TRBV28
J gene: TRBJ2-4
D gene: -
clone size: -
CDR3 DNA: TGTGCCAGCAGGGACATGGGCGTAGCCAAAAACATTCAGTACTTC
CDR3 protein: CASRDMGVAKNIQYF

V gene: TRBV9
J gene: TRBJ2-1
D gene: -
clone size: -
CDR3 DNA: TGTGCCAGCAGCGTAGCTCCCCCGGCGGATGAGCAGTTCTTC
CDR3 protein: CASSVAPPADEQFF

V gene: TRBV25-1
J gene: TRBJ1-1
D gene: -
clone size: -
CDR3 DNA: TGTGCCAGCAGTGATTCCAATCCTTTGAACACTGAAGCTTTCTTT
CDR3 protein: CASSDSNPLNTEAFF

V gene: TRBV15
J gene: TRBJ1-6
D gene: TRBD1
clone size: few
CDR3 DNA: TGTGCCACCAACAGACTTTCAGGGGGCGAATCACCCCTCCACTTT
CDR3 protein: CATNRLSGGESPLHF

V gene: TRBV6-5
J gene: TRBJ2-7
D gene: -
clone size: -
CDR3 DNA: TGTGCCAGCAGTTACGGCGGACTGGACTACGAGCAGTACTTC
CDR3 protein: CASSYGGLDYEQYF

V gene: TRBV28
J gene: TRBJ1-4
D gene: -
clone size: -
CDR3 DNA: TGTGCCAGCGGAAGGACAGCAACTAATGAAAAACTGTTTTTT
CDR3 protein: CASGRTATNEKLFF

V gene: TRBV9
J gene: TRBJ1-1
D gene: -
clone size: once
CDR3 DNA: TGTGCCAGCAGCGTAGTGGATGGTTTGGGGGCGAGTGAAGCTTTCTTT
CDR3 protein: CASSVVDGLGASEAFF

V gene: TRBV4-2
J gene: TRBJ2-7
D gene: -
clone size: -
CDR3 DNA: TGTGCCAGCAGCCAAGATGGGTCGGCTATTTACGAGCAGTACTTC
CDR3 protein: CASSQDGSAIYEQYF

V gene: TRBV10-3
J gene: TRBJ1-5
D gene: -
clone size: once
CDR3 DNA: TGTGCCATCAGTGAAGGGCAAATCAATCAGCCCCAGCATTTT
CDR3 protein: CAISEGQINQPQHF

V gene: TRBV14
J gene: TRBJ1-2
D gene: -
clone size: -
CDR3 DNA: TGTGCCAGCAGCCAAGATTACGGGGGCTGGGATGGCTACACCTTC
CDR3 protein: CASSQDYGGWDGYTF

V gene: TRBV9
J gene: TRBJ2-3
D gene: TRBD2
clone size: -
CDR3 DNA: TGTGCCAGCAGCGTAGTGGGACTAGCGGGCCCCACAGATACGCAGTATTTT
CDR3 protein: CASSVVGLAGPTDTQYF

V gene: TRBV7-8
J gene: TRBJ1-1
D gene: -
clone size: once
CDR3 DNA: TGTGCCAGCAGCTTATCCTTACGGATCACTGAAGCTTTCTTT
CDR3 protein: CASSLSLRITEAFF

V gene: TRBV27
J gene: TRBJ1-2
D gene: TRBD1
clone size: -
CDR3 DNA: TGTGCCAGCAGTCCAAGACAGGGCCTCTATGGCTACACCTTC
CDR3 protein: CASSPRQGLYGYTF

V gene: TRBV4-3
J gene: TRBJ2-1
D gene: TRBD2
clone size: -
CDR3 DNA: TGCGCCAGCAGCCAAGATCCTCGTAGGGCGGGAGGGCCATACAATGAGCAGTTCTTC
CDR3 protein: CASSQDPRRAGGPYNEQFF

V gene: TRBV6-4
J gene: TRBJ2-3
D gene: -
clone size: -
CDR3 DNA: TGTGCCAGCAGTGACTCGATATCTCGGGTAGATACGCAGTATTTT
CDR3 protein: CASSDSISRVDTQYF

V gene: TRBV9
J gene: TRBJ2-5
D gene: -
clone size: -
CDR3 DNA: TGTGCCAGCAGCGTAGGGGGCAGGGAAGAGACCCAGTACTTC
CDR3 protein: CASSVGGREETQYF

V gene: TRBV6-5
J gene: TRBJ2-1
D gene: -
clone size: -
CDR3 DNA: TGTGCCAGCAGTTACGCGTATGGATCAGACAATGAGCAGTTCTTC
CDR3 protein: CASSYAYGSDNEQFF

V gene: TRBV7-2
J gene: TRBJ1-4
D gene: -
clone size: -
CDR3 DNA: TGTGCCAGCAGCCCCACACAGACCACCCAACATAATGAAAAACTGTTTTTT
CDR3 protein: CASSPTQTTQHNEKLFF

V gene: TRBV27
J gene: TRBJ2-1
D gene: -
clone size: -
CDR3 DNA: TGTGCCAGCAGAGCCTCCTACAATGAGCAGTTCTTC
CDR3 protein: CASRASYNEQFF

V gene: TRBV7-8
J gene: TRBJ2-1
D gene: -
clone size: -
CDR3 DNA: TGTGCCAGCAGCTTATCGGCAGACTTTTACAATGAGCAGTTCTTC
CDR3 protein: CASSLSADFYNEQFF

V gene: TRBV6-5
J gene: TRBJ1-2
D gene: -
clone size: -
CDR3 DNA: TGTGCCAGCAGTTACGGGGTTAGGTTTCACGACTACACCTTC
CDR3 protein: CASSYGVRFHDYTF

V gene: TRBV2
J gene: TRBJ2-7
D gene: TRBD2
clone size: -
CDR3 DNA: TGTGCCAGCGGGGTAAGCGGGGGCCCCTACGAGCAGTACTTC
CDR3 protein: CASGVSGGPYEQYF

V gene: TRBV4-1
J gene: TRBJ1-4
D gene: -
clone size: -
CDR3 DNA: TGCGCCAGCAGCCAGCGGTCTGAAAAACTGTTTTTT
CDR3 protein: CASSQRSEKLFF

V gene: TRBV10-3
J gene: TRBJ1-5
D gene: -
clone size: -
CDR3 DNA: TGTGCCAGTCGTCCGGGACGCCCCGGGGGCCAGCCCCAGCATTTT
CDR3 protein: CASRPGRPGGQPQHF